This T cell receptor beta chain was obtained from a study of cytomegalovirus exposure and HLA in healthy donors. Findings of the study overall: More than 150 TCR beta chains were listed as cytomegalovirus-associated. Because they were indistinguishable, some V segments, including TRBV6-2 and TRBV6-3, were excluded. A later analysis associated 16,000 or so TCR beta sequences with HLA alleles at a 0.05 false discovery rate.

Details on this clone: Its antigen is currently unknown.

Both 60 Vbeta primers and 13 Jbeta primers went into the PCR. Sequencing was performed with immunoSEQ multiplex PCR; in TCRdb, only in-frame clones are kept and a portion is missing. Here the sample spans 130,000 to 150,000 clones, around 85% being singletons. The ends lost 1 base at V and 15 bases at J; junction bases unmatched: 6. Germline V gene sequence: CDR1 SEHNR, CDR2 FQNEAQ (reference sequence). The CDR3 loop spans 12 amino acids. What was sequenced was PBMCs. The source is a woman aged 25-40 years in good health and CMV-seronegative. V is TRBV7-9 and J is TRBJ2-1; 7 nucleotides match TRBD1. The CDR3 loop is CASSLVGGQGFF. DNA for the CDR3: TGTGCCAGCAGCTTAGTAGGGGGCCAGGGGTTCTTC. Supplemented by reference TRBV7-9 and TRBJ2-1, the full variable domain reads DTGVSQNPRHKITKRGQNVTFRCDPISEHNRLYWYRQTLGQGPEFLTYFQNEAQLEKSRLLSDRFSAERPKGSFSTLEIQRTEQGDSAMYLCASSLVGGQGFFGPGTRLTVL.